These T cell receptor beta chains were read from a single sample in a study of blood T cell repertoires in COVID-19. Assay used: immunoSEQ multiplex PCR; TCRdb lists only in-frame clones, some missing. The sample yields 410,000 or so clones, about 88% seen once. Sequenced input: peripheral blood. All receptors come from a woman aged 40-49 years with COVID-19, enrolled during active disease. Each CDR3 is given with its conserved first and last residue. D genes are given only for firm matches.

v_gene: TRBV27; j_gene: TRBJ1-5; d_gene: TRBD1; CDR3aa: CASSLRGTGVDALNQPQHF; CDR3nt: TGTGCCAGCAGTTTAAGAGGGACAGGGGTCGATGCATTGAATCAGCCCCAGCATTTT
v_gene: TRBV3-1/TRBV3-2; j_gene: TRBJ2-7; d_gene: NA; CDR3aa: CASSQDLARSYEQYF; CDR3nt: TGTGCCAGCAGCCAAGATCTAGCGCGCTCCTACGAGCAGTACTTC
v_gene: TRBV5-1; j_gene: TRBJ2-3; d_gene: NA; CDR3aa: CASRSSDTQYF; CDR3nt: TGCGCCAGCAGGTCGAGCGATACGCAGTATTTT
v_gene: TRBV5-4; j_gene: TRBJ2-1; d_gene: TRBD2; CDR3aa: CASSWGGAGEGYNEQFF; CDR3nt: TGTGCCAGCAGCTGGGGGGGTGCGGGAGAGGGGTACAATGAGCAGTTCTTC
v_gene: TRBV5-1; j_gene: TRBJ2-3; d_gene: NA; CDR3aa: CASSGPEVVDTQYF; CDR3nt: TGCGCCAGCAGCGGACCGGAGGTGGTAGATACGCAGTATTTT
v_gene: TRBV5-1; j_gene: TRBJ1-6; d_gene: NA; CDR3aa: CASSLDIGNSPLHF; CDR3nt: TGCGCCAGCAGCTTGGATATCGGGAATTCACCCCTCCACTTT
v_gene: TRBV19; j_gene: TRBJ1-5; d_gene: NA; CDR3aa: CASSIGRGDQPQHF; CDR3nt: TGTGCCAGTAGTATTGGCAGGGGCGATCAGCCCCAGCATTTT
v_gene: TRBV19; j_gene: TRBJ2-1; d_gene: NA; CDR3aa: CASSLYSYNEQFF; CDR3nt: TGTGCCAGTAGTCTATACTCCTACAATGAGCAGTTCTTC
v_gene: TRBV10-3; j_gene: TRBJ2-1; d_gene: NA; CDR3aa: CAISESTGRGNEQFF; CDR3nt: TGTGCCATCAGTGAGTCAACGGGGAGAGGCAATGAGCAGTTCTTC
v_gene: TRBV19; j_gene: TRBJ1-5; d_gene: TRBD1; CDR3aa: CASKDRQSNQPQHF; CDR3nt: TGTGCCAGTAAGGACAGGCAGAGCAATCAGCCCCAGCATTTT
v_gene: TRBV4-3; j_gene: TRBJ2-7; d_gene: TRBD2; CDR3aa: CASSQDLAGGSYEQYF; CDR3nt: TGCGCCAGCAGCCAAGACTTAGCGGGAGGGTCCTACGAGCAGTACTTC
v_gene: TRBV7-2; j_gene: TRBJ2-7; d_gene: TRBD2; CDR3aa: CASSLRLAGHEQYF; CDR3nt: TGTGCCAGCAGCTTAAGACTAGCGGGCCACGAGCAGTACTTC
v_gene: TRBV27; j_gene: TRBJ1-2; d_gene: NA; CDR3aa: CASSLVRSGGYTF; CDR3nt: TGTGCCAGCAGTTTGGTCAGGTCAGGGGGCTACACCTTC
v_gene: TRBV6-6; j_gene: TRBJ1-1; d_gene: NA; CDR3aa: CASTTHPGENTEAFF; CDR3nt: TGTGCCAGCACCACCCACCCAGGGGAGAACACTGAAGCTTTCTTT
v_gene: TRBV13; j_gene: TRBJ1-1; d_gene: TRBD1; CDR3aa: CASSGGTGRGAFF; CDR3nt: TGTGCCAGCAGCGGAGGGACAGGGCGAGGAGCTTTCTTT
v_gene: TRBV6-5; j_gene: TRBJ1-2; d_gene: NA; CDR3aa: CASSYGMGGVGYGYTF; CDR3nt: TGTGCCAGCAGTTACGGTATGGGGGGTGTTGGCTATGGCTACACCTTC
v_gene: TRBV28; j_gene: TRBJ1-6; d_gene: TRBD1; CDR3aa: CASSFSGTGGSPLHF; CDR3nt: TGTGCCAGCAGTTTTTCCGGGACAGGGGGTTCACCCCTCCACTTT
v_gene: TRBV6-5; j_gene: TRBJ1-4; d_gene: TRBD1; CDR3aa: CASSSTGGWSGKLFF; CDR3nt: TGTGCCAGCAGTTCCACAGGGGGCTGGTCAGGAAAACTGTTTTTT
v_gene: TRBV11-3; j_gene: TRBJ1-4; d_gene: NA; CDR3aa: CASSLRRALKLFF; CDR3nt: TGTGCCAGCAGCTTAAGGAGGGCCTTAAAACTGTTTTTT
v_gene: TRBV30; j_gene: TRBJ2-2; d_gene: TRBD2; CDR3aa: CAWSQRGASGELFF; CDR3nt: TGTGCCTGGAGCCAGCGGGGGGCCTCCGGGGAGCTGTTTTTT
v_gene: TRBV28; j_gene: TRBJ2-1; d_gene: TRBD1; CDR3aa: CASRGTGGSSYNEQFF; CDR3nt: TGTGCCAGCAGGGGAACAGGGGGGAGCTCCTACAATGAGCAGTTCTTC
v_gene: TRBV6-2/TRBV6-3; j_gene: TRBJ1-2; d_gene: NA; CDR3aa: CASSRGGNYGYTF; CDR3nt: TGTGCCAGCAGCCGAGGAGGCAACTATGGCTACACCTTC
v_gene: TRBV4-3; j_gene: TRBJ1-1; d_gene: TRBD1; CDR3aa: CASSQGQGLMNTEAFF; CDR3nt: TGCGCCAGCAGCCAGGGACAGGGACTGATGAACACTGAAGCTTTCTTT
v_gene: TRBV27; j_gene: TRBJ2-2; d_gene: TRBD2; CDR3aa: CASSPGLAGSTGELFF; CDR3nt: TGTGCCAGCAGTCCCGGGCTAGCGGGGAGCACCGGGGAGCTGTTTTTT
v_gene: TRBV30; j_gene: TRBJ1-6; d_gene: TRBD1; CDR3aa: CAWNRGRGDNSPLHF; CDR3nt: TGTGCCTGGAACAGGGGACGGGGCGATAATTCACCCCTCCACTTT
v_gene: TRBV25-1; j_gene: TRBJ1-1; d_gene: NA; CDR3aa: CASSEYVSGTNTEAFF; CDR3nt: TGTGCCAGCAGTGAATACGTGTCGGGGACTAACACTGAAGCTTTCTTT
v_gene: TRBV5-6; j_gene: TRBJ1-4; d_gene: NA; CDR3aa: CASSLVKGGEEKLFF; CDR3nt: TGTGCCAGCAGCTTGGTGAAAGGGGGGGAGGAAAAACTGTTTTTT
v_gene: TRBV11-2; j_gene: TRBJ2-1; d_gene: TRBD2; CDR3aa: CASSLLRLSGGSYEQFF; CDR3nt: TGTGCCAGCAGCCTCCTTCGGCTAAGCGGGGGTTCCTATGAGCAGTTCTTC
v_gene: TRBV5-4; j_gene: TRBJ1-1; d_gene: TRBD1; CDR3aa: CASSLGTGLNTEAFF; CDR3nt: TGTGCCAGCAGCTTGGGGACAGGTCTGAACACTGAAGCTTTCTTT
v_gene: TRBV7-8; j_gene: TRBJ1-2; d_gene: NA; CDR3aa: CASSSEQYLNYGYTF; CDR3nt: TGTGCCAGCAGCTCAGAACAGTACTTGAACTATGGCTACACCTTC
v_gene: TRBV7-9; j_gene: TRBJ2-1; d_gene: TRBD1; CDR3aa: CASSLALLSGTGIENEQFF; CDR3nt: TGTGCCAGCAGCTTAGCGTTACTAAGTGGGACAGGGATAGAGAATGAGCAGTTCTTC
v_gene: TRBV7-2; j_gene: TRBJ2-7; d_gene: TRBD1; CDR3aa: CASSPDRGDHEQYF; CDR3nt: TGTGCCAGCAGCCCCGACAGGGGGGATCACGAGCAGTACTTC
v_gene: TRBV28; j_gene: TRBJ1-2; d_gene: TRBD1; CDR3aa: CASSLSQDRGGYTF; CDR3nt: TGTGCCAGCAGTTTATCCCAGGACAGGGGTGGCTACACCTTC
v_gene: TRBV5-5; j_gene: TRBJ1-2; d_gene: NA; CDR3aa: CASSMGPGIENYGYTF; CDR3nt: TGTGCCAGCAGCATGGGGCCGGGTATAGAGAACTATGGCTACACCTTC
v_gene: TRBV19; j_gene: TRBJ1-4; d_gene: TRBD1; CDR3aa: CASQGQGAATNEKLFF; CDR3nt: TGTGCCAGCCAGGGACAGGGGGCCGCAACTAATGAAAAACTGTTTTTT
v_gene: TRBV19; j_gene: TRBJ1-5; d_gene: TRBD1; CDR3aa: CASSKDRGEDQPQHF; CDR3nt: TGTGCCAGTAGTAAGGACAGGGGAGAGGATCAGCCCCAGCATTTT